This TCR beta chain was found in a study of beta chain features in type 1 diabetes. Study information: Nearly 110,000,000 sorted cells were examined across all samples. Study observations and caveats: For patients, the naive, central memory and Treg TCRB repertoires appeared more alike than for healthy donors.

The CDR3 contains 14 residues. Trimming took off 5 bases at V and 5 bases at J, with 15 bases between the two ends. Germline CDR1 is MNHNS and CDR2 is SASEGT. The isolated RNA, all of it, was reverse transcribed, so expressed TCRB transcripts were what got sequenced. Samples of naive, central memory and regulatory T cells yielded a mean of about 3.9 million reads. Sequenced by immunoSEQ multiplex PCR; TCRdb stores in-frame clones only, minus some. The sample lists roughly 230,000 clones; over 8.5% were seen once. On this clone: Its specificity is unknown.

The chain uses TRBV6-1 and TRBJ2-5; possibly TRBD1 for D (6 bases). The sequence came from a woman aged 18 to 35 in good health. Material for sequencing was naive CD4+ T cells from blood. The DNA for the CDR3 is TGTGCCAGCAGTTCTGACAGGCTTAGGGAGACCCAGTACTTC. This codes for CASSSDRLRETQYF.